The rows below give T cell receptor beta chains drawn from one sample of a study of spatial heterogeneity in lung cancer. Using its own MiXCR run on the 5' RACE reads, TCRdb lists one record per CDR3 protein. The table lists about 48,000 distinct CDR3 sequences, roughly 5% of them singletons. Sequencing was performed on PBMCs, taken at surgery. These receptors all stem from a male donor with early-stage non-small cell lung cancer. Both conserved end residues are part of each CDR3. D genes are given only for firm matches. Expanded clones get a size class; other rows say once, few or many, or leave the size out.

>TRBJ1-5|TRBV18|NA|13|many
CASSPDRDQPQHF
TGTGCCAGCTCACCGGACAGAGATCAGCCCCAGCATTTT
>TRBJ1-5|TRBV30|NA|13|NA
CAWSVRGDQPQHF
TGTGCCTGGAGTGTACGGGGGGATCAGCCCCAGCATTTT
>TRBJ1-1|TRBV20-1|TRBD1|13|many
CSADRDRETEAFF
TGCAGTGCCGACCGGGACAGGGAGACTGAAGCTTTCTTT
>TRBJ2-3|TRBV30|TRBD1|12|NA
CAGTGGTDTQYF
TGTGCCGGGACAGGAGGCACAGATACGCAGTATTTT
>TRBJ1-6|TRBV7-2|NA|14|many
CASSGGPEWSPLHF
TGTGCCAGCAGCGGCGGCCCGGAGTGGTCACCCCTCCACTTT
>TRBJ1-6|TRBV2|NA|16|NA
CASSQEDGFYNSPLHF
TGTGCCAGCAGTCAAGAAGACGGTTTCTATAATTCACCCCTCCACTTT
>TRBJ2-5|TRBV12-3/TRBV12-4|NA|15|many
CASSRARQAQETQYF
TGTGCCAGCAGTCGAGCACGACAGGCCCAAGAGACCCAGTACTTC
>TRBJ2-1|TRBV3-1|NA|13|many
CASSQGLYNEQFF
TGTGCCAGCAGCCAAGGGCTTTACAATGAGCAGTTCTTC
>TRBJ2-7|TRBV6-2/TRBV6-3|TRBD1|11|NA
CASRTGQEQYF
TGTGCCAGCAGGACAGGGCAAGAGCAGTACTTC
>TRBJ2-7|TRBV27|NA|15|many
CASSLFPGPAYEQYF
TGTGCCAGCAGTTTATTTCCGGGCCCTGCCTACGAGCAGTACTTC
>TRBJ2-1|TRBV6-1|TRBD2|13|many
CASRGLAPNEQFF
TGTGCCAGCAGAGGACTAGCGCCCAATGAGCAGTTCTTC
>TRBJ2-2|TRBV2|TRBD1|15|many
CASSPGTGHTGELFF
TGTGCCAGCAGCCCCGGGACAGGTCACACCGGGGAGCTGTTTTTT
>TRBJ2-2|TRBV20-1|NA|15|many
CSARDPTTYTGELFF
TGCAGTGCTAGAGATCCAACTACTTACACCGGGGAGCTGTTTTTT
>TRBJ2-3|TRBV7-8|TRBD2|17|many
CASSLVGAGVEGDTQYF
TGTGCCAGCAGCTTAGTAGGAGCGGGAGTTGAGGGAGATACGCAGTATTTT
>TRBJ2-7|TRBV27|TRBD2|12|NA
CASSSGGYEQYF
TGTGCCAGCAGTTCGGGAGGATACGAGCAGTACTTC
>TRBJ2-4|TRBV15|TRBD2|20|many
CATSRDRGGLLQRAKNIQYF
TGTGCCACCAGCAGAGATCGGGGGGGCCTTCTACAAAGGGCCAAAAACATTCAGTACTTC
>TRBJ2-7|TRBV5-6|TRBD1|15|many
CASSLVQGASHEQYF
TGTGCCAGCAGCTTGGTACAGGGGGCTTCCCACGAGCAGTACTTC
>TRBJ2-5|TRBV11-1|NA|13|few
CASSFGGRETQYF
TGTGCCAGCAGCTTTGGGGGCCGGGAGACCCAGTACTTC
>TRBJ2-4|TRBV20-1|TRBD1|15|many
CSAREVTGGAGIQYF
TGCAGTGCTAGAGAGGTGACAGGGGGTGCCGGCATTCAGTACTTC
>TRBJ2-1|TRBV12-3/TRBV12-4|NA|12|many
CASSRLDHEQFF
TGTGCCAGCAGTAGATTGGACCATGAGCAGTTCTTC
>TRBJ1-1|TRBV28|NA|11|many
CASMGATEAFF
TGTGCCAGCATGGGGGCCACTGAAGCTTTCTTT
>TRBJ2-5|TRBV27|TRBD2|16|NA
CASSTTGTSGTETQYF
TGTGCCAGCAGTACTACCGGGACTAGCGGGACTGAGACCCAGTACTTC
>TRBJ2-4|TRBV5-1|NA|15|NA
CASSLGGATKNIQYF
TGCGCCAGCAGCTTGGGAGGGGCGACCAAAAACATTCAGTACTTC